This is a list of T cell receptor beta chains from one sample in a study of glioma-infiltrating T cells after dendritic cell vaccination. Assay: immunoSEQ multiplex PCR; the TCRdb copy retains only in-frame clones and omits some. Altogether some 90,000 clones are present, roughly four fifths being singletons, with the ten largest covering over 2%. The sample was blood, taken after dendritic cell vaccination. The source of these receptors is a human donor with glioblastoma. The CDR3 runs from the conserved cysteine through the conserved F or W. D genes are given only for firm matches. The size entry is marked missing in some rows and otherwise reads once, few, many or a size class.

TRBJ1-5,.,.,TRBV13,TGTGCCAGCAGGGGAGTAAGGAGCAATCAGCCCCAGCATTTT,CASRGVRSNQPQHF
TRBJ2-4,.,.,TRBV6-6,TGTGCCAGCAAGGGAGGGCTCCACAGGGCCATTCAGTACTTC,CASKGGLHRAIQYF
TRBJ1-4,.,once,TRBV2,TGTGCCAGTGACAGCTCTAATGAAAAACTGTTTTTT,CASDSSNEKLFF
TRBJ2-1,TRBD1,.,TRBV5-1,TGCGCCAGCAGCTTGGGGGACAGGCGGGAAAATGAGCAGTTCTTC,CASSLGDRRENEQFF
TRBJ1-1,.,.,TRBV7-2,TGTGCCAGCAGCCAACTCCACCAGAACACTGAAGCTTTCTTT,CASSQLHQNTEAFF
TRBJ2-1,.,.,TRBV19,TGTGCCAGTAGCTACCAGACAGGCGGGGAGCAGTTCTTC,CASSYQTGGEQFF
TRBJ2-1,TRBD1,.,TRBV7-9,TGTGCCAGCTCTTACAGGGGGTCCGTGAATGAGCAGTTCTTC,CASSYRGSVNEQFF
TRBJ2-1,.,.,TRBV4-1,TGCGCCAGCAGACCGACAGGGGAGGGGGGGAATGAGCAGTTCTTC,CASRPTGEGGNEQFF
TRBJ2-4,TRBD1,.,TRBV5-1,TGCGCCAGCAGCTTGGTGGGCAGGGGGACCGTGGGGGCCAAAAACATTCAGTACTTC,CASSLVGRGTVGAKNIQYF
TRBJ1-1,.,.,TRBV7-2,TGTGCCAGCAGCTTAGGGACAGCCACTGAAGCTTTCTTT,CASSLGTATEAFF
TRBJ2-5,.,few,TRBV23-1,TGCGCCAGCAGTCAAAGAGGGATTTCGGAGACCCAGTACTTC,CASSQRGISETQYF
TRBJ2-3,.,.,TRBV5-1,TGCGCCAGCAGCAATCTGCTGGGGTCTAGCGGCACAGATACGCAGTATTTT,CASSNLLGSSGTDTQYF
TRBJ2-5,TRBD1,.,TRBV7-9,TGTGCCAGCAGCTCGGGACAGGGGAACCAAGAGACCCAGTACTTC,CASSSGQGNQETQYF
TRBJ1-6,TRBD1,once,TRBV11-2,TGTGCCAGCAGCACTGGGACAGGGGGTAATTCACCCCTCCACTTT,CASSTGTGGNSPLHF
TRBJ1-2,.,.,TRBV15,TGTGCCACCAGCAGTCTCGCCCGGGATACGGACTATGGCTACACCTTC,CATSSLARDTDYGYTF
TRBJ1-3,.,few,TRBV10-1,TGCGCCAGCAGTGAGTCTATTCCGGCGGATTCTGGAAACACCATATATTTT,CASSESIPADSGNTIYF
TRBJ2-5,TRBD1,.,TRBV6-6,TGTGCCAGCAGGGACGGACAGGGGTCACGGGAGCGGGACTTC,CASRDGQGSRERDF
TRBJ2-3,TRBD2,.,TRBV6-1,TGTGCCAGCAGTGAAGCGGGAGGGTGGAATACGCAGTATTTT,CASSEAGGWNTQYF
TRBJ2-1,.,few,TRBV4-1,TGCGCCAGCAGCCGAGTCCGAGGAGGAGCCCTGTACAATGAGCAGTTCTTC,CASSRVRGGALYNEQFF
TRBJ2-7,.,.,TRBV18,TGTGCCAGCTCACCTACCGGGAGTGGACCCTACGAGCAGTACTTC,CASSPTGSGPYEQYF
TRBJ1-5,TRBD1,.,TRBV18,TGTGCCAGCTCACAAGGGACAGGTATATACAATCAGCCCCAGCATTTT,CASSQGTGIYNQPQHF
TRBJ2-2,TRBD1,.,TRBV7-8,TGTGCCAGCAGCCGCACCGGGACAGTTATTAGCGGGGAGCTGTTTTTT,CASSRTGTVISGELFF
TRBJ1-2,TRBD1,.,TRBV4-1,TGCGCCAGCAGCCCGGGACAGGGGGATTATGGCTACACCTTC,CASSPGQGDYGYTF
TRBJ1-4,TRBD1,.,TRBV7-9,TGTGCCAGCAGCACACGGCCGGCAGGGGGCCATGAAAAACTGTTTTTT,CASSTRPAGGHEKLFF
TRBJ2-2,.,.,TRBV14,TGTGCCAGCAGCCAACGGCCGGCGGCATACACCGGGGAGCTGTTTTTT,CASSQRPAAYTGELFF
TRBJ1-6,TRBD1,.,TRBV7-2,TGTGCCAGCAGCTTAGGTCGTCCTTCCGGGACAGTTAATTCACCCCTCCACTTT,CASSLGRPSGTVNSPLHF
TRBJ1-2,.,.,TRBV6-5,TGTGCCAGCAGTTACTCCGAAGCGACCCGTGGCGGCTACACCTTC,CASSYSEATRGGYTF
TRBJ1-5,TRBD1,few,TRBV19,TGTGCCAGTAGTAACGGACAGGGCCACCAGCCCCAGCATTTT,CASSNGQGHQPQHF
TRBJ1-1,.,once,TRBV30,TGTGCCTGGAGTCCCGGACAGTTTAACACTGAAGCTTTCTTT,CAWSPGQFNTEAFF